A selection of T cell receptor beta chains follows, all from one sample in a study of early T cells in non-severe SARS-CoV-2 infection. Via MiXCR, TCRdb re-called the 5' RACE reads, giving one row per CDR3 protein. The sample includes roughly 52,000 distinct CDR3 sequences, over 7.5% of them seen just once. The source material was whole blood. The receptors here all came from an adult who was a healthcare worker with PCR-confirmed SARS-CoV-2 infection or an uninfected control (not recorded which). Both conserved end residues are part of each CDR3. A D gene is named only where the DNA matches it firmly. The listing skips clone size in some rows; elsewhere it reads once, few, many or a size class.

clone size,D gene,J gene,V gene,CDR3 DNA,CDR3 protein
NA,TRBD1,TRBJ1-5,TRBV12-3/TRBV12-4,TGTGCCAGCAGTTTAATGGGACAGGGGGGGCCCCAGCATTTT,CASSLMGQGGPQHF
NA,NA,TRBJ1-2,TRBV12-3/TRBV12-4,TGTGCCAGCAGTTTTGTCATTAAGGGTGGCTACACCTTC,CASSFVIKGGYTF
many,NA,TRBJ1-1,TRBV7-9,TGTGCCAGCAGCTTAGTTATCGGGAATGAAACTTTCTTT,CASSLVIGNETFF
many,TRBD2,TRBJ2-2,TRBV20-1,TGCAGTGCTACGAAAGCGGGGTCGAACACCGGGGAGCTGTTTTTT,CSATKAGSNTGELFF
many,NA,TRBJ2-5,TRBV6-2/TRBV6-3,TGTGCCAGCAGCGCCCGGGACTTCCAAGAGACCCAGTACTTC,CASSARDFQETQYF
few,TRBD1,TRBJ1-5,TRBV27,TGTGCCAGCAGTTCCCGGACAGGAATCAGCCCCCAGCATTTT,CASSSRTGISPQHF
many,NA,TRBJ2-4,TRBV29-1,TGCAGCGTTGTCTTAGCCAAAAACATTCAGTACTTC,CSVVLAKNIQYF
many,NA,TRBJ2-7,TRBV4-2,TGTGCCAGCAGCCAAGATTCCGGGAGTGCCTCCTACGAGCAGTACTTC,CASSQDSGSASYEQYF
few,NA,TRBJ2-7,TRBV20-1,TGCAGTGCTATCAGGGACTACGAGCAGTACTTC,CSAIRDYEQYF
NA,NA,TRBJ1-4,TRBV27,TGTGCCAGCAGTTTATCGTGGACTGAAAAACTGTTTTTT,CASSLSWTEKLFF
many,TRBD2,TRBJ2-5,TRBV7-9,TGTGCCAGCGAGCGGGGCGAGACCCAGTACTTC,CASERGETQYF
NA,NA,TRBJ1-2,TRBV9,TGTGCCAGCAGCGTAGCTATGGACACTGGCTACACCTTC,CASSVAMDTGYTF
NA,NA,TRBJ1-5,TRBV19,TGTGCCAGCCCAAACATCAGGAGGAATCAGCCCCAGCATTTT,CASPNIRRNQPQHF
few,TRBD1,TRBJ1-1,TRBV6-5,TGTGCCAGCACGAGCGGGACAGGAGGGACTGAAGCTTTCTTT,CASTSGTGGTEAFF
NA,TRBD1,TRBJ1-2,TRBV28,TGTGCCAGCAGACCGGGACAGGTAAAGGGCTATGGCTACACCTTC,CASRPGQVKGYGYTF
many,NA,TRBJ2-1,TRBV18,TGTGCCAGCTCGTCCTCCCTGTCGGACAATGAGCAGTTCTTC,CASSSSLSDNEQFF
many,NA,TRBJ2-7,TRBV12-3/TRBV12-4,TGTGCCAGCACCACCTTGGCCGGGACCTCCAACGAGCAGTACTTC,CASTTLAGTSNEQYF
NA,TRBD2,TRBJ2-1,TRBV30,TGTGCCTGGAGTAGCGGGAGTCAGGATGAGCAGTTCTTC,CAWSSGSQDEQFF
many,NA,TRBJ2-2,TRBV7-8,TGTGCCAGCACGACAGGGAACACCGGGGAGCTGTTTTTT,CASTTGNTGELFF
NA,TRBD2,TRBJ2-1,TRBV7-8,TGTGCCAGCAGCTTACTAGCGGGCCCGTCCCGGGAGCAGTTCTTC,CASSLLAGPSREQFF
many,TRBD1,TRBJ1-2,TRBV6-5,TGTGCCAGTTCCAGGGGGGCAAAGAACTATGGCTACACCTTC,CASSRGAKNYGYTF
NA,NA,TRBJ1-2,TRBV5-8,TGTGCCCCTCGGGCGGGGGCGGATGGCTACACCTTC,CAPRAGADGYTF
few,NA,TRBJ2-7,TRBV28,TGTGCCAGCAGATCACCCCTAGACGGTCCCTACGAGCAGTACTTC,CASRSPLDGPYEQYF
many,TRBD1,TRBJ1-6,TRBV9,TGTGCCAGCAGCGGGACAGGGAGGGATAATTCACCCCTCCACTTT,CASSGTGRDNSPLHF
few,TRBD2,TRBJ2-7,TRBV10-3,TGTGCCATCAGTGGGGATTCGACTAGCGGGAGATCCGAGCAGTACTTC,CAISGDSTSGRSEQYF
NA,NA,TRBJ2-3,TRBV9,TGTGCCAGCAGCCTCCGATCCCGGGGGGCCACAGATACGCAGTATTTT,CASSLRSRGATDTQYF
many,NA,TRBJ1-1,TRBV5-4,TGTGCCACCTGGGGGGCAGCCCCGAACACTGAAGCTTTCTTT,CATWGAAPNTEAFF
few,TRBD1,TRBJ2-2,TRBV28,TGTGCCAGCAGTTCGGTGCGGGGACAGGGGGCCGGCGGGGAGCTGTTTTTT,CASSSVRGQGAGGELFF
NA,NA,TRBJ1-1,TRBV29-1,TGCAGCGTTGCCCAGAAAGATAACACTGAAGCTTTCTTT,CSVAQKDNTEAFF
few,NA,TRBJ1-4,TRBV14,TGTGCCAGCAGCCAAGGTATAGGAAGTAATGAAAAACTGTTTTTT,CASSQGIGSNEKLFF
few,NA,TRBJ2-3,TRBV5-1,TGCGCCAGCAGAGCGACTAACACAGATACGCAGTATTTT,CASRATNTDTQYF
many,TRBD2,TRBJ2-3,TRBV11-3,TGTGCCAGCAGCTCGGGAGGGCGTGATACGCAGTATTTT,CASSSGGRDTQYF
NA,TRBD1,TRBJ2-2,TRBV2,TGTGCCAGCCAAGTGGGGACAGGGGGGACCGGGGAGCTGTTTTTT,CASQVGTGGTGELFF
NA,NA,TRBJ2-7,TRBV21-1,TGTGCCAGCAGGTTGACTAGACCGTCCAGCTACGAGCAGTACTTC,CASRLTRPSSYEQYF
few,TRBD2,TRBJ2-2,TRBV27,TGTGCCAGCAGTCAGGGACTAGCGGGAGTAGGGAACACCGGGGAGCTGTTTTTT,CASSQGLAGVGNTGELFF
few,NA,TRBJ2-6,TRBV28,TGTGCCAGCAGTAACCTACGGGCCGGGGCCAACGTCCTGACTTTC,CASSNLRAGANVLTF
NA,TRBD1,TRBJ1-4,TRBV5-1,TGCGCCAGCAGCGGGGCACCGGGACAGGGAATTGAAAAACTGTTTTTT,CASSGAPGQGIEKLFF